Listed here are 21 T cell receptor beta chains from one sample, sequenced in a study of blood T cell repertoires in COVID-19. Clones were sequenced by immunoSEQ multiplex PCR, and TCRdb holds only the in-frame ones, with some missing. Counted here are around 94,000 clones, 75% to 90% occurring once; the ten biggest clones make up 5% to 6.5%. Sequenced input: peripheral blood. These receptors all stem from a woman aged 45-65 years with COVID-19, enrolled during active disease.

The chain uses TRBV11-3 and TRBJ2-7; 14 positions agree with TRBD2. This CDR3 has 17 amino acids. V lost 5 bases and J lost 0; bases outside the gene matches: 6. The germline gives CDR1 SGHNT, CDR2 YENEEA. CDR3 amino acids: CASSDGLAGGSSYEQYF. The CDR3 region has the DNA TGTGCCAGCAGCGATGGACTAGCGGGGGGTAGCTCCTACGAGCAGTACTTC.

The chain carries TRBV19 and TRBJ1-5; 7 bases match TRBD1. The CDR3 length is 13 residues. Germline CDR1 and CDR2: LNHDA and SQIVND (reference sequence). Trimming at V came to 4 bases and at J to 5 bases, leaving 2 bases not matched to a gene. The CDR3 DNA sequence: TGTGCCAGTAGTAGAGACAGGGATCAGCCCCAGCATTTT. Translated, it gives CASSRDRDQPQHF.

V gene TRBV7-6 combines with J gene TRBJ1-1, with D unclear. The CDR3 extends over 13 amino acids. The germline CDR1 and CDR2 sequences are SGHVS and FNYEAQ. V was pared by 5 bases and J by 5 bases, with 12 bases between. The chain's CDR3 is CASSRLGGTEAFF. The CDR3 DNA sequence: TGTGCCAGCAGCCGGTTGGGAGGGACTGAAGCTTTCTTT.

V and J are TRBV27 and TRBJ1-3; 7 bases agree with TRBD1. The V gene's germline CDR1 is MNHEY and CDR2 SMNVEV (reference sequence). This CDR3 has 14 amino acids. Losses at the gene ends were 6 bases for V and 0 bases for J; bases not matched to a gene: 2. CDR3 sequence: CASRQGSSGNTIYF. CDR3 sequence (DNA): TGTGCCAGCAGACAGGGGAGCTCTGGAAACACCATATATTTT.

This clone has a handful of counts. The chain is built from TRBV7-2 and TRBJ2-7; 7 nucleotides agree with TRBD1. V dropped 1 base and J dropped 6; count of bases not matched to a gene: 6. Germline V gene data show CDR1 as SGHTA and CDR2 as FQGNSA. The CDR3 is made up of 14 amino acids. CDR3 bases: TGTGCCAGCAGCTTAGAAGGGGGCGGTTTCGAGCAGTACTTC. Residues: CASSLEGGGFEQYF.

This clone has only a few counts. This chain connects TRBV27 to TRBJ1-3; D may be TRBD1 (5 bases). The CDR3 has 14 residues. Trimming shortened V by 6 bases and J by 2 bases, and 11 bases separated the two germline ends. Germline CDR1 reads MNHEY; CDR2 reads SMNVEV (reference sequence). Written as DNA, the CDR3 is TGTGCCAGCAGCCCGGGGGGAACTGGAAACACCATATATTTT. This gives the protein CASSPGGTGNTIYF.

The chain employs TRBV11-2 and TRBJ2-3, with 10 bases matching TRBD2. V was pared by 0 bases and J by 6 bases, with 15 bases of the junction left unmatched. CDR1 and CDR2 from the germline V gene are SGHAT and FQNNGV. The CDR3 has 19 residues. This CDR3 reads CASSLDPPGATSGPDTQYF. For the CDR3, the DNA is TGTGCCAGCAGCTTAGATCCCCCCGGGGCGACTAGCGGGCCGGATACGCAGTATTTT.

The V gene is TRBV13, the J gene TRBJ1-1; the D is unclear. The V gene's germline CDR1 is PRHDT and CDR2 FYEKMQ (reference sequence). The ends were cut back, 5 bases at V and 9 bases at J, with 13 bases in the middle. The CDR3 is 12 amino acids. The CDR3 bases are TGTGCCAGCAGCCCCCGCCGCTCTAAAGCTTTCTTT. Translated, it gives CASSPRRSKAFF. Drawing the rest from reference TRBV13 and TRBJ1-1, the complete variable domain is AAGVIQSPRHLIKEKRETATLKCYPIPRHDTVYWYQQGPGQDPQFLISFYEKMQSDKGSIPDRFSAQQFSDYHSELNMSSLELGDSALYFCASSPRRSKAFFGQGTRLTVV.

This clone was seen only once. This chain joins TRBV4-1 and TRBJ2-3; D possibly corresponds to TRBD2 (5 bases). This CDR3 is 13 amino acids long. CDR1 is MGHRA and CDR2 is YSYEKL in the germline V gene. V was pared by 3 bases and J by 2 bases, with 6 bases between. The CDR3 DNA is TGCGCCAGCAGCCAGGACTCCACAGATACGCAGTATTTT. Amino acid sequence: CASSQDSTDTQYF.

The rearrangement links TRBV7-9 to TRBJ1-1, with D tentatively TRBD1 (6 bases). The CDR3 has 12 residues. Trimming stripped 4 bases from V and 6 bases from J, with 9 bases between. CDR1 is SEHNR, CDR2 FQNEAQ, per germline (reference sequence). DNA of the CDR3: TGTGCCAGCAGCTCGACAGGAGCTGAAGCTTTCTTT. It codes for CASSSTGAEAFF.

V and J are TRBV12-3 or TRBV12-4 and TRBJ1-1; the D is unclear. Trimming removed 0 bases at V and 5 bases at J, with 4 bases between. This CDR3 is built from 12 residues. In nucleotides, the CDR3 is TGTGCCAGCAGTTTAGCCCATACTGAAGCTTTCTTT. Its protein is CASSLAHTEAFF.

This clone was observed many times. V is TRBV5-4 and J is TRBJ2-1; 9 bases fit TRBD1. The CDR3 totals 13 residues. Per germline, CDR1 SGHNT and CDR2 YYREEE (reference sequence). V shed 4 bases, J shed 9 bases, and the junction held 5 bases outside the gene matches. The CDR3: CASSRDREGEQFF. For the CDR3, the DNA is TGTGCCAGCAGCAGGGACAGGGAAGGTGAGCAGTTCTTC.

This chain links TRBV6-5 with TRBJ1-5, with a tentative D call TRBD1 (6 bases). CDR3 length equals 14 residues. V was pared by 6 bases and J by 4 bases, with 13 bases between. The germline V gene encodes CDR1 MNHEY and CDR2 SVGAGI. This chain's CDR3 is CASRLLTGNQPQHF. CDR3 nucleotide sequence: TGTGCCAGCAGGCTTCTTACAGGGAATCAGCCCCAGCATTTT.

The V gene is TRBV5-5, the J gene TRBJ1-1; TRBD1 agrees at 7 bases. Germline CDR1 reads SGHKS; CDR2 reads YYEKEE (reference sequence). CDR3 length: 15 amino acids. V was clipped by 0 bases and J by 7 bases; unmatched bases: 9. Here the CDR3 reads CASSLEWTQGGEAFF. CDR3 DNA sequence: TGTGCCAGCAGCTTGGAGTGGACCCAGGGGGGTGAAGCTTTCTTT.

A single count supports this clone. This chain uses TRBV12-3 or TRBV12-4 with TRBJ2-2; D unclear. This CDR3 is 12 amino acids long. Trimming shortened V by 6 bases and J by 6 bases, and 8 bases separated the two germline ends. The DNA of the CDR3 is TGTGCCAGCAGGCGCGGTCCCGGGGAGCTGTTTTTT. Translated: CASRRGPGELFF.

This sequence joins TRBV5-4 and TRBJ2-7, with 9 nucleotides matching TRBD2. With V trimmed by 3 bases and J by 1 base, 2 bases remained unmatched. The germline CDR1 and CDR2 sequences are SGHNT and YYREEE (reference sequence). There are 14 residues in the CDR3. CDR3 nucleotides: TGTGCCAGCAGCTCGGCGGGAGGGTCCTACGAGCAGTACTTC. Protein product: CASSSAGGSYEQYF. Based on the CDR3 plus reference TRBV5-4 and TRBJ2-7, the full variable domain is ETGVTQSPTHLIKTRGQQVTLRCSSQSGHNTVSWYQQALGQGPQFIFQYYREEENGRGNFPPRFSGLQFPNYSSELNVNALELDDSALYLCASSSAGGSYEQYFGPGTRLTVT.

The J gene is TRBJ2-7, the V gene TRBV4-2, with 8 bases lining up with TRBD1. The CDR3 loop spans 16 amino acids. J gave up 6 bases and V 0 bases, and 10 bases lay outside the gene matches. In germline, CDR1 is LGHNA, CDR2 YNFKEQ. CDR3 sequence reads: CASSQEGGQGGVEQYF. The CDR3 DNA sequence: TGTGCCAGCAGCCAAGAGGGAGGACAGGGAGGAGTCGAGCAGTACTTC.

This chain connects TRBV7-3 to TRBJ1-1, with TRBD1 matching over 7 bases. V lost 2 bases and J lost 8; bases outside the gene matches: 2. Germline CDR1 SGHTA, CDR2 FQGTGA. This CDR3 is built from 12 residues. The CDR3 loop reads CASSLGDSEAFF. In DNA, the CDR3 is TGTGCCAGCAGCTTAGGGGACAGCGAAGCTTTCTTT.

CDR3 region: CASRGQTGSSYEQYF. In nucleotides, the CDR3 is TGTGCCAGCAGAGGACAGACAGGGTCTTCCTACGAGCAGTACTTC. The rearrangement joins TRBV6-5 to TRBJ2-7; 7 nucleotides match TRBD1. This CDR3 is built from 15 residues. The junction had 9 bases not matched to a gene; V was cut back by 6 bases and J by 1 base. Germline values: CDR1 MNHEY, CDR2 SVGAGI.

Only a few counts were recorded for this clone. The chain has TRBV6-5 and TRBJ1-2; 7 nucleotides align to TRBD1. After removal of 6 bases from V and 4 bases from J, the junction contained 5 bases not matched to a gene. The CDR3 is made up of 13 amino acids. Per germline, CDR1 MNHEY and CDR2 SVGAGI. Here the CDR3 reads CASSRTGVYGYTF. For the CDR3, the DNA is TGTGCCAGCAGCCGAACAGGGGTCTATGGCTACACCTTC.

This clone occurred once. The J gene is TRBJ2-3, the V gene TRBV24-1; 12 bases are shared with TRBD1. The V segment lost 4 bases and the J segment 1 base; nucleotides outside the gene matches: 5. Germline-derived CDR1 and CDR2 are KGHDR and SFDVKD. This CDR3 is 17 amino acids long. This CDR3 reads CATSDTGQGAGTDTQYF. In DNA, the CDR3 is TGTGCCACCAGTGACACGGGACAGGGGGCCGGCACAGATACGCAGTATTTT.